This is a list of T cell receptor beta chains from one sample in a study of T-cell reconstitution after alpha-beta-depleted transplantation in children. Each CDR3 protein gets one entry after TCRdb re-called the PCR reads with MiXCR. This sample has approximately 99,000 distinct CDR3 sequences, with around 6.4% found just once. The sample consisted of PBMCs, mostly from graft donor cells, taken 360 days after TCRalphabeta/CD19-depleted stem cell transplant. The source is a male patient between 2 and 15 years old who had a stem cell transplant for acute lymphoblastic leukemia, so the T cells may come from the graft donor. Both conserved end residues are part of each CDR3. Fields, in order: D gene, J gene, V gene, clone size, CDR3 protein, CDR3 DNA. D genes are given only for firm matches. Part of the rows lack a size; the others show once, few, many or a class for expanded clones.

>TRBD2|TRBJ2-3|TRBV10-3|few
CAISETSGSGDTQYF
TGTGCCATCAGTGAAACTAGCGGGAGCGGAGATACGCAGTATTTT
>TRBD1|TRBJ2-7|TRBV7-6|.
CAIPKTGGRCEQYF
TGTGCCATCCCCAAGACAGGGGGCAGGTGCGAGCAGTACTTC
>TRBD1|TRBJ1-6|TRBV7-6|many
CASSLLTGGSPLHF
TGTGCCAGCAGCTTACTGACAGGGGGGTCACCCCTCCACTTT
>TRBD1|TRBJ2-7|TRBV18|few
CASSPRDSRYSSYEQYF
TGTGCCAGCTCACCCCGGGACAGTCGATACAGCTCCTACGAGCAGTACTTC
>.|TRBJ2-1|TRBV27|.
CASSFGHSYNEQFF
TGTGCCAGCAGTTTTGGACACTCCTACAATGAGCAGTTCTTC
>TRBD1|TRBJ1-4|TRBV11-2|many
CASLRHGTGAEKLFF
TGTGCCAGCCTACGACACGGGACAGGGGCTGAAAAACTGTTTTTT
>.|TRBJ2-5|TRBV27|few
CASKPMHRCCGLGGRETQYF
TGTGCCAGCAAACCCATGCATCGGTGCTGCGGGTTAGGGGGACGAGAGACCCAGTACTTC
>TRBD2|TRBJ2-1|TRBV6-1|few
CASRNRGGGYNEQFF
TGTGCCAGCAGGAACCGGGGGGGCGGGTACAATGAGCAGTTCTTC
>.|TRBJ2-5|TRBV7-2|.
CASSLRGSSGETQYF
TGTGCCAGCAGCTTAAGGGGGAGCTCCGGGGAGACCCAGTACTTC
>.|TRBJ2-5|TRBV30|few
CAWSVRGETQYF
TGTGCCTGGAGTGTACGCGGAGAGACCCAGTACTTC
>.|TRBJ2-7|TRBV5-1|many
CASSLGQEQYF
TGTGCCAGCAGCCTAGGGCAGGAGCAGTACTTC
>TRBD2|TRBJ2-1|TRBV20-1|.
CSARATSGKSSYNEQFF
TGCAGTGCTAGAGCAACTAGCGGGAAGAGCTCCTACAATGAGCAGTTCTTC
>.|TRBJ1-2|TRBV7-2|many
CASSLGGRGAQYTF
TGTGCCAGCAGCTTAGGGGGTCGGGGGGCCCAATACACCTTC
>TRBD1|TRBJ1-2|TRBV10-3|many
CASTGNYGYTF
TGTGCCTCGACAGGGAACTATGGCTACACCTTC
>.|TRBJ1-1|TRBV5-5|.
CASSLKGPTFMNTEAFF
TGTGCCAGCAGCTTGAAGGGACCGACGTTCATGAACACTGAAGCTTTCTTT
>TRBD2|TRBJ2-1|TRBV29-1|many
CSVEPGRGGDEQFF
TGCAGCGTTGAACCCGGGAGGGGGGGAGATGAGCAGTTCTTC
>TRBD1|TRBJ2-5|TRBV25-1|few
CASSDFRGPVTQYF
TGTGCCAGCAGTGACTTCAGGGGGCCGGTGACCCAGTACTTC
>.|TRBJ2-5|TRBV7-9|medium-sized
CASSSRLVQETQYF
TGTGCCAGCAGCTCTCGGCTAGTCCAAGAGACCCAGTACTTC